The next 12 T cell receptor beta chains were all read from a single sample in a study of cytotoxic CD8 clonotypes in ibrutinib-treated CLL. Repertoires were generated with immunoSEQ multiplex PCR, while TCRdb's copy carries only in-frame clones and drops some. The sample includes approximately 84,000 clones, 70% to 90% of them seen just once. Specimen: PBMCs, collected before ibrutinib treatment. The receptors here all came from a human donor with chronic lymphocytic leukemia.

The V and J genes are TRBV18 and TRBJ2-7; a possible D gene is TRBD2 (5 bases). The CDR3 consists of 14 residues. Trimming took off 5 bases at V and 2 bases at J, with 13 bases between the two ends. Germline CDR1 reads KGHSH; CDR2 reads LQKENI. The CDR3 loop reads CASSLGAETYEQYF. CDR3 in DNA: TGTGCCAGCTCATTAGGAGCGGAGACCTACGAGCAGTACTTC.

The chain couples TRBV19 to TRBJ2-3; 11 nucleotides line up with TRBD2. CDR3 length equals 17 residues. Per germline, CDR1 LNHDA and CDR2 SQIVND (reference sequence). Trimming at V came to 6 bases and at J to 6 bases, leaving 14 bases not matched to a gene. This chain's CDR3 is CASSDPTSGGIGDTQYF. The CDR3, as DNA: TGTGCCAGTAGCGACCCTACTAGCGGGGGTATCGGGGATACGCAGTATTTT. The whole variable domain, remainder taken from reference TRBV19 and TRBJ2-3, is DGGITQSPKYLFRKEGQNVTLSCEQNLNHDAMYWYRQDPGQGLRLIYYSQIVNDFQKGDIAEGYSVSREKKESFPLTVTSAQKNPTAFYLCASSDPTSGGIGDTQYFGPGTRLTVL.

This chain joins TRBV28 and TRBJ1-2, with D tentatively TRBD1 (6 bases). CDR1 MDHEN and CDR2 SYDVKM come from the germline V gene. V was trimmed by 2 bases and J by 8 bases, leaving 15 bases between them. The CDR3 runs to 14 residues. The CDR3 loop reads CASSLIQGAGGYTF. The CDR3 nucleotides read TGTGCCAGCAGTTTAATACAGGGAGCGGGCGGCTACACCTTC.

This chain links TRBV6-5 with TRBJ2-3; the D is unclear. Germline lookup yields CDR1 MNHEY and CDR2 SVGAGI. The CDR3 runs 11 residues. The germline V and J ends were trimmed by 6 bases and 6 bases, with 7 bases remaining between them. The CDR3 coding sequence is TGTGCCAGCAGCACCTTTGATACGCAGTATTTT. Amino acids: CASSTFDTQYF.

The genes are TRBV10-1 and TRBJ2-1; D is tentatively TRBD1 or TRBD2 (5 bases each). Deletions cut 3 bases from V and 7 bases from J, with 19 bases between. Germline V gene data show CDR1 as WNHNN and CDR2 as SYGVQD (reference sequence). The CDR3 loop spans 16 amino acids. Written as DNA, the CDR3 is TGCGCCAGCAGTGATTGGGGGTCCAGTTCGCGGAATGAGCAGTTCTTC. It codes for CASSDWGSSSRNEQFF.

V usage is TRBV2 and J usage is TRBJ2-5; D is perhaps TRBD1 (7 bases). Trimming cost V 6 bases and J 2 bases, with 10 bases left between them. The CDR3 is 13 amino acids. Germline CDR1 and CDR2: SNHLY and FYNNEI. CDR3 loop: CASSRGEQETQYF. CDR3 coding DNA: TGTGCCAGCAGCAGGGGGGAACAAGAGACCCAGTACTTC.

The chain employs TRBV4-1 and TRBJ2-7; a possible D gene is TRBD1 (5 bases). Germline V gives CDR1 MGHRA, CDR2 YSYEKL. The germline V and J ends were trimmed by 0 bases and 1 base, with 10 bases remaining between them. The CDR3 extends over 15 amino acids. The CDR3 loop reads CASSQDPTDSYEQYF. CDR3 coding DNA: TGCGCCAGCAGCCAAGATCCGACAGATTCCTACGAGCAGTACTTC.

The rearrangement links TRBV27 to TRBJ2-3; TRBD1 agrees at 9 bases. CDR3 length equals 14 residues. V shed 5 bases and J 3 bases; nucleotides not matched to a gene: 3. In germline, CDR1 is MNHEY, CDR2 SMNVEV (reference sequence). CDR3 sequence (DNA): TGTGCCAGCAGTCCCGACAGGGGGACAGATACGCAGTATTTT. Translated: CASSPDRGTDTQYF.

The chain combines TRBV28 with TRBJ1-1; 7 bases are shared with TRBD1. The germline V gene encodes CDR1 MDHEN and CDR2 SYDVKM. CDR3 length equals 17 residues. J was trimmed by 1 base and V by 2 bases; bases with no gene match: 10. The CDR3 coding sequence is TGTGCCAGCAGTTTACTTATTGAAGACAGGGAGAACACTGAAGCTTTCTTT. Amino acids: CASSLLIEDRENTEAFF.

This clone was observed a handful of times. This chain uses TRBV5-1 with TRBJ1-2; D possibly corresponds to TRBD1 (5 bases). V lost 6 bases to trimming and J lost 3 bases, with 9 bases between them. The CDR3 has 12 amino acids. Per the germline V gene, CDR1 is SGHRS and CDR2 is YFSETQ. The CDR3 DNA reads TGCGCCAGCACCGGGGGAGACTATGGCTACACCTTC. This encodes CASTGGDYGYTF.

V gene TRBV27 combines with J gene TRBJ2-5; D gene ambiguous. The V and J ends lost 2 bases and 1 base respectively, with 14 bases between them. The germline V gene encodes CDR1 MNHEY and CDR2 SMNVEV (reference sequence). There are 16 residues in the CDR3. The CDR3 nucleotides read TGTGCCAGCAGTTTAATCGCCCCGAACGGCCAAGAGACCCAGTACTTC. Translation: CASSLIAPNGQETQYF.

The V call is TRBV11-3, the J call TRBJ1-2, with no clear D. This CDR3 is built from 12 residues. Germline V gene sequence: CDR1 SGHNT, CDR2 YENEEA. Trimming removed 9 bases at V and 2 bases at J, with 10 bases between. CDR3 protein: CASSQENYGYTF. The CDR3 DNA reads as TGTGCCAGTTCCCAGGAAAACTATGGCTACACCTTC.